The clone carrying this T cell receptor (beta chain) was detected only once. Its antigen is as yet unknown. The data were obtained in a study of T cell repertoires in cytomegalovirus infection. Across the study: Indications of both CMV infection and matching HLA type were provided by public TCR beta signatures. Findings and caveats of the study: Clonotype analysis showed dominance of the ex vivo response by HLA-C-restricted CMV-specific TCR beta clonotypes. Pooled public TCR beta family frequency picked out CMV carriers with the relevant HLA.

MiXCR, applied by TCRdb to the reads, yields one record per CDR3 protein. The data contain 80,000 to 90,000 distinct CDR3 sequences, 45% to 55% of them singletons. Germline loops: CDR1 SGHVS, CDR2 FNYEAQ. The V end was cut by 1 base, the J end by 1 base, with 6 bases between. This CDR3 has 14 amino acids. Specimen: CD8+ T cells from cultured PBMCs, collected from culture after CMV antigen stimulation. The V call is TRBV7-6, the J call TRBJ2-3; D is perhaps TRBD1 (5 bases). The origin of this receptor is a human donor in good health (CMV status not recorded). Some clones in this sample may be carry-over from other donors' samples. Here the CDR3 DNA reads TGTGCCAGCAGCTTAGTACAGGGCACAGATACGCAGTATTTT. Translation: CASSLVQGTDTQYF.